The 17 T cell receptor beta chains below come from one sample, sequenced in a study of CD8 T cells in ankylosing spondylitis. One entry per CDR3 protein, called by TCRdb with MiXCR from the 5' RACE reads. The sample lists about 250,000 distinct CDR3 sequences, over 30% occurring once. Material: blood, either unsorted or a sorted T cell fraction (not recorded which). These receptors all come from a male donor with ankylosing spondylitis or in good health (not recorded which).

A few counts support this clonotype. The rearrangement uses TRBV11-1 and TRBJ2-1; no clear D. The CDR3 loop spans 18 amino acids. Trimming took 4 bases from V and 0 from J, leaving 19 bases between them. Germline V gives CDR1 SGHAT, CDR2 FQDESV (reference sequence). The CDR3 DNA sequence: TGTGCCAGCAGCTCCCCCCCGCGGACCTTTGGCTCCTACAATGAGCAGTTCTTC. Amino acids: CASSSPPRTFGSYNEQFF.

This clonotype was counted between two and nine times. J is TRBJ2-5 and V is TRBV12-3 or TRBV12-4; 8 bases align to TRBD2. The V and J ends lost 3 bases and 1 base, in that order; junction bases with no gene match: 7. This CDR3 is built from 16 residues. In DNA, the CDR3 is TGTGCCAGCAGTTTTCTTAAGCGGGGGATCCAAGAGACCCAGTACTTC. As protein: CASSFLKRGIQETQYF.

This clonotype was counted only a few times. The chain has TRBV5-6 and TRBJ2-2; D may match TRBD1 or TRBD2 (6 bases each). Per the germline V gene, CDR1 is SGHDT and CDR2 is YYEEEE. CDR3 size: 16 residues. V was clipped by 1 base and J by 3 bases, with 13 bases between them. The CDR3 here is CASSLYGGRDTGELFF. The CDR3 nucleotides are TGTGCCAGCAGCTTGTACGGGGGCCGGGACACCGGGGAGCTGTTTTTT.

This clonotype came up a few times. The rearrangement links TRBV10-3 to TRBJ1-2; 9 bases match TRBD1. This CDR3 region has 13 residues. With 10 bases clipped from V and 6 bases from J, the junction kept 9 bases outside the gene matches. Germline V gene lookup returns CDR1 ENHRY and CDR2 SYGVKD. The CDR3 nucleotides read TGTGCCACCAACCGGGACAGGGCTCATGGCTACACCTTC. Residues: CATNRDRAHGYTF.

The CDR3 bases are TGTGCCATCAGTGGGACACAGGGGGATACGCAGTATTTT. Its translation: CAISGTQGDTQYF. V is TRBV10-3 and J is TRBJ2-3; the match to TRBD1 covers 7 bases. CDR3 length equals 13 residues. Germline values: CDR1 ENHRY, CDR2 SYGVKD. After removal of 4 bases from V and 6 bases from J, the junction contained 4 bases not matched to a gene.

The J gene is TRBJ2-2, the V gene TRBV20-1; D is undetermined. V was clipped by 1 base and J by 5 bases, with 20 bases between them. This CDR3 is built from 17 residues. The germline V gene has CDR1 DFQATT and CDR2 SNEGSKA (reference sequence). The CDR3 here is CSARALPLQRGTGELFF. Written as DNA, the CDR3 is TGCAGTGCTAGAGCGCTGCCTCTCCAACGTGGGACCGGGGAGCTGTTTTTT.

CDR3 bases: TGCGCCAGCAGCTGGATGGGGACAGCCTACGAGCAGTACTTC. It codes for CASSWMGTAYEQYF. The chain is built from TRBV5-1 and TRBJ2-7; 7 bases line up with TRBD1. The trim removed 3 bases at V and 2 bases at J, leaving 5 bases unmatched. The V gene's germline CDR1 is SGHRS and CDR2 YFSETQ. The CDR3 has 14 residues.

CDR3 DNA sequence: TGTGCCAGCAGCCAAGAGATGGGGGCGTCTACCGGGGAGCTGTTTTTT. It yields the protein CASSQEMGASTGELFF. V is TRBV4-2 and J is TRBJ2-2, with D perhaps matching TRBD1 (6 bases). The CDR3 length is 16 residues. Germline V gene lookup returns CDR1 LGHNA and CDR2 YNFKEQ. Trimming pared 0 bases from V and 5 bases from J, leaving 13 bases between.

CDR3 nucleotide sequence: TGTGCCAGCAGCAAAGGTCGGGTGGATAGCGGGGGGGCCGTCCACGAGCAGTACTTC. Protein sequence: CASSKGRVDSGGAVHEQYF. This chain joins TRBV21-1 and TRBJ2-7; the table's D call TRBD2 went unverified against the DNA. TRBV21-1 is annotated as a pseudogene. The CDR3 is made up of 19 amino acids.

This clonotype came up a few times. The junction differs from germline at one of its ends, possibly a read error. The CDR3 here is CASSYSRGHRSDF. The CDR3 coding sequence is TGTGCCAGCAGTTACTCGCGGGGACACCGTAGCGATTTT. V usage is TRBV6-5 and J usage is TRBJ2-3; perhaps D is TRBD1 or TRBD2 (6 bases each). This CDR3 is 13 amino acids long. CDR1 is MNHEY and CDR2 is SVGAGI in the germline V gene.

This clonotype was counted a few times. The chain links TRBV5-6 to TRBJ1-2; possible D gene TRBD1, 6 bases. Germline V gives CDR1 SGHDT, CDR2 YYEEEE. The CDR3 length is 14 residues. V was pared by 6 bases and J by 8 bases, with 20 bases between. The CDR3 is CASIPGPTGSGYTF. The CDR3 region has the DNA TGTGCCAGCATCCCGGGCCCTACAGGGTCGGGCTACACCTTC.

Only a few counts were recorded for this clonotype. The CDR3 is CASSPWGEGHEQYF. The CDR3 coding sequence is TGTGCCAGCAGTCCTTGGGGGGAGGGCCACGAGCAGTACTTC. This chain uses TRBV12-3 or TRBV12-4 with TRBJ2-7, with 7 bases aligning to TRBD2. CDR3 length: 14 amino acids. The ends lost 5 bases at V and 5 bases at J; junction bases unmatched: 9.

This clonotype was seen more than once but under ten times. The chain recombines TRBV5-1 with TRBJ2-3, with TRBD2 identical over 7 bases. The CDR3 has 18 residues. Germline V gene data show CDR1 as SGHRS and CDR2 as YFSETQ. Germline trimming cut 0 bases from V and 0 bases from J; bases unmatched to any gene: 10. CDR3 nucleotides: TGCGCCAGCAGCTTGGCTTTCGGCGGGGGAGCTAGCACAGATACGCAGTATTTT. Encoded protein: CASSLAFGGGASTDTQYF.

This clonotype was detected ten times or more. J is TRBJ2-5 and V is TRBV12-3 or TRBV12-4, with no clear D. V lost 3 bases, J lost 2 bases, and 7 bases lay in between. The CDR3 extends over 13 amino acids. CDR3 DNA sequence: TGTGCCAGCAGTTTGTACAGACAAGAGACCCAGTACTTC. Translated: CASSLYRQETQYF.

This clonotype was observed a few times. This chain uses TRBV7-9 with TRBJ2-3; a weak D match, TRBD1 (5 bases). Germline V gives CDR1 SEHNR, CDR2 FQNEAQ (reference sequence). This CDR3 has 13 amino acids. Trimming took off 1 base at V and 6 bases at J, with 8 bases between the two ends. The CDR3 here is CASSLEGLDTQYF. The CDR3 DNA follows: TGTGCCAGCAGCTTAGAGGGGTTGGATACGCAGTATTTT.

The chain links TRBV20-1 to TRBJ2-1; D is uncertain. From germline, CDR1 is DFQATT and CDR2 SNEGSKA (reference sequence). The V and J ends lost 2 bases and 3 bases respectively, with 5 bases between them. The CDR3 is made up of 12 amino acids. Here the CDR3 DNA reads TGCAGTGCTAGATACAGCTACAATGAGCAGTTCTTC. Translated: CSARYSYNEQFF.

The J gene is TRBJ2-3, the V gene TRBV11-2; tentative D call: TRBD1 (6 bases). Trimming removed 3 bases from V and 6 bases from J, with 19 bases in between. The CDR3 extends over 16 amino acids. Germline CDR1 and CDR2: SGHAT and FQNNGV. For the CDR3, the DNA is TGTGCCAGCAGCTTCAGGGACACGGATACTCTGGATACGCAGTATTTT. It encodes CASSFRDTDTLDTQYF.